This T cell receptor (beta chain) emerged from a study of CD8 T cells in Susac syndrome. Germline V CDR1 and CDR2: SGHRS, YFSETQ. V gave up 6 bases and J gave up 4 bases, with 13 bases separating them. This CDR3 is built from 13 residues. Reverse transcription of roughly 0.5 to 1 ug RNA was carried out with random hexamers. TCRdb re-called the immunoSEQ multiplex PCR reads through MiXCR, storing one row per CDR3 protein. This sample has 200,000 or so distinct CDR3 sequences, with around 95% found just once. The receptor was derived from a human donor with Susac syndrome. The chain employs TRBV5-1 and TRBJ2-5; no clear D gene. The sample was CD8+ T cells from PBMCs. The CDR3 nucleotides read TGCGCCAGCATCTCGGACGGTCTAGAGACCCAGTACTTC. Amino acid sequence: CASISDGLETQYF.